This TCR beta chain was sequenced during a study of regulatory dendritic cells for organ transplantation. The junction had 13 bases not matched to a gene; V was cut back by 5 bases and J by 4 bases. The CDR3 contains 17 residues. CDR1 is SGHAT and CDR2 is FQNNGV in the germline V gene. This clone came up once. The method was immunoSEQ multiplex PCR; TCRdb's version includes in-frame clones alone and lacks a portion of them. The data show under 45,000 clones, less than 90% seen once. The clonotype comes from a human donor in good health. The V gene is TRBV11-2, the J gene TRBJ2-3, with 9 bases aligning to TRBD2. The sequencing sample was made of naive CD4+ T cells from blood. Sample subset: CD45RA+ naive T cells. CDR3 nucleotides: TGTGCCAGCAGCCTAACCCCCTTAGCGGGAGTTCCAGATACGCAGTATTTT. Translated, it gives CASSLTPLAGVPDTQYF.